This T cell receptor beta chain was sequenced for a study of T cells in narcolepsy. The wider study: Donors had narcolepsy type 1 or type 2, or were healthy controls.

Data came from immunoSEQ multiplex PCR; TCRdb stores just in-frame clones and leaves some out. The sample has tens of thousands of clones; approximately 87% are singletons. Per the germline V gene, CDR1 is SGHNT and CDR2 is YYREEE (reference sequence). The CDR3 covers 15 residues. V was clipped by 6 bases and J by 5 bases, with 15 bases between them. V gene TRBV5-4 combines with J gene TRBJ1-6, with a weak D call TRBD1 (5 bases). The sample was memory (CD45RA-) CD4+ T cells from blood. The receptor was isolated from a human donor in good health. The CDR3 spells CASTIQRGNNSPLHF. The CDR3, as DNA: TGTGCCAGCACCATACAACGGGGGAATAATTCACCCCTCCACTTT. The whole variable domain, filled in from reference TRBV5-4 and TRBJ1-6, reads ETGVTQSPTHLIKTRGQQVTLRCSSQSGHNTVSWYQQALGQGPQFIFQYYREEENGRGNFPPRFSGLQFPNYSSELNVNALELDDSALYLCASTIQRGNNSPLHFGNGTRLTVT.